This TCR beta chain was found in a study of blood T cells in healthy people across ages. Regarding the study as a whole: A greater number of naive CD4+ cells and higher diversity distinguished long-lived donors from aged donors.

The donors, healthy Caucasians from Russia, were aged roughly 6 to 90. It was with a sample-barcoded 5' primer and a J-beta primer mix that a second PCR of about 6 to 11 cycles was run. Each of the cDNA molecules was tagged by a template-switch adaptor with 12 random nucleotides. TCRdb recomputed calls from the 5' RACE reads with MiXCR, one row per CDR3 protein. This table has more than 1,000,000 distinct CDR3 sequences, about 23% appearing once. This clonotype was observed a handful of times. Antigen specificity is unknown. The V end lost 1 base, the J end lost 1 base, and 20 bases lay between the germline ends. The CDR3 is made up of 17 amino acids. The germline V gene encodes CDR1 DFQATT and CDR2 SNEGSKA (reference sequence). These same records also appear under a second study, on T cells of mothers and their children. This second study says: Reads obtained per mother exceeded 9.5 million TCR beta CDR3 reads, with roughly 3.3 million obtained per child.

What was sequenced was blood. This chain joins TRBV20-1 and TRBJ2-7; D unresolved. The TCR sequence derives from a girl aged 2-15 years in good health. The CDR3 reads CSARAGSPYSYSYEQYF. The CDR3 DNA reads as TGCAGTGCTAGAGCTGGGTCGCCTTATAGTTATTCCTACGAGCAGTACTTC.